This TCR beta chain emerged from a study of regulatory T cells in long-lasting Graves disease. Study summary: Positive TSH receptor antibodies alongside over 5 years of antithyroid drugs were what marked Graves' disease as persistent.

The sample holds a few counts of this clonotype. Antigen specificity is unknown. Time point: persistent/refractory GD, antithyroid drugs over 5 years with positive TRAb. Scientists built the TCR library using RNA that was extracted from PBMCs. Findings and caveats of the study: Persistent Graves' disease cases displayed lower TCR diversity than newly diagnosed ones. The sample size was small, and this may have reduced accuracy.

Deletions cut 3 bases from V and 5 bases from J, with 11 bases between. CDR3 size: 14 residues. For TCR beta, libraries came from iRepertoire HTBI primers and Arm-PCR of CDR3 regions. TCRdb called the multiplex PCR reads again in MiXCR, with one record for every CDR3 protein. The data hold 350,000 to 500,000 distinct CDR3 sequences, with under 25% observed a single time. The V gene is TRBV12-3 or TRBV12-4, the J gene TRBJ1-5; a possible D gene is TRBD1 (5 bases). Source: peripheral blood mononuclear cells (PBMCs), taken when the disease was refractory, from a patient treated with antithyroid drugs. This TCR was sampled from a female donor with Graves disease. CDR3 DNA sequence: TGTGCCAGCAGTTTGCGGGGGACGGATCAGCCCCAGCATTTT. Translating it yields CASSLRGTDQPQHF.